This is a list of T cell receptor beta chains from one sample in a study of tumor and adjacent non-tumor tissue in lung cancer. TCRdb re-derived calls from the multiplex PCR reads in MiXCR, one entry per CDR3 protein. The table shows some 80,000 distinct CDR3 sequences, with roughly 80% occurring only once. Sequencing was done on a sample of distant non-tumor lung tissue. Receptors originate from a man aged 55 to 69 with non-small cell lung cancer. CDR3s include the opening cysteine and the closing phenylalanine or tryptophan. Each record gives: CDR3 protein, CDR3 DNA, D gene, V gene, clone size, J gene. D genes are given only for firm matches. Size tells how often a clone was seen (once, few, many) or the class of an expanded clone, and some rows leave it out.

CDR3 protein: CASSAPGQGNYEQYF
CDR3 DNA: TGTGCCAGCAGCGCGCCCGGACAGGGAAACTACGAGCAGTACTTC
D gene: TRBD1
V gene: TRBV12-3/TRBV12-4
clone size: many
J gene: TRBJ2-7

CDR3 protein: CACSLSPTPGETKYF
CDR3 DNA: TGTGCCTGCAGTTTGTCCCCAACCCCCGGGGAGACCAAGTACTTC
D gene: NA
V gene: TRBV6-6
clone size: NA
J gene: TRBJ2-5

CDR3 protein: CASSLGQGETF
CDR3 DNA: TGTGCCAGCAGCTTGGGACAGGGAGAGACCTTC
D gene: TRBD1
V gene: TRBV5-6
clone size: many
J gene: TRBJ1-2

CDR3 protein: CSATVFDEQYF
CDR3 DNA: TGCAGTGCAACAGTGTTCGATGAGCAGTACTTC
D gene: NA
V gene: TRBV20-1
clone size: NA
J gene: TRBJ2-7

CDR3 protein: CASSLPRLYGYTF
CDR3 DNA: TGTGCCAGCAGCTTACCGCGGCTGTATGGCTACACCTTC
D gene: NA
V gene: TRBV7-2
clone size: NA
J gene: TRBJ1-2

CDR3 protein: CASSLYGRGDIYGYTF
CDR3 DNA: TGTGCCAGCAGCTTATATGGACGAGGGGACATCTATGGCTACACCTTC
D gene: NA
V gene: TRBV11-3
clone size: NA
J gene: TRBJ1-2

CDR3 protein: CATQSNHEQFF
CDR3 DNA: TGTGCCACCCAATCTAACCATGAGCAGTTCTTC
D gene: NA
V gene: TRBV10-3
clone size: NA
J gene: TRBJ2-1

CDR3 protein: CASRPGGNTGELFF
CDR3 DNA: TGTGCCAGCCGTCCCGGAGGCAACACCGGGGAGCTGTTTTTT
D gene: NA
V gene: TRBV12-3/TRBV12-4
clone size: medium-sized
J gene: TRBJ2-2

CDR3 protein: CASSPDILNHPQHF
CDR3 DNA: TGTGCTAGCAGCCCGGACATCCTAAATCATCCCCAGCATTTT
D gene: NA
V gene: TRBV6-1
clone size: NA
J gene: TRBJ1-5

CDR3 protein: CASSSTGRGQYF
CDR3 DNA: TGTGCCAGCAGCTCGACGGGACGGGGCCAGTACTTC
D gene: NA
V gene: TRBV11-1
clone size: NA
J gene: TRBJ2-5

CDR3 protein: CASSGFTSFGASATNEELFF
CDR3 DNA: TGTGCCAGCAGTGGATTTACTTCTTTTGGGGCCTCGGCAACTAATGAAGAACTGTTTTTT
D gene: NA
V gene: TRBV6-1
clone size: NA
J gene: TRBJ1-4